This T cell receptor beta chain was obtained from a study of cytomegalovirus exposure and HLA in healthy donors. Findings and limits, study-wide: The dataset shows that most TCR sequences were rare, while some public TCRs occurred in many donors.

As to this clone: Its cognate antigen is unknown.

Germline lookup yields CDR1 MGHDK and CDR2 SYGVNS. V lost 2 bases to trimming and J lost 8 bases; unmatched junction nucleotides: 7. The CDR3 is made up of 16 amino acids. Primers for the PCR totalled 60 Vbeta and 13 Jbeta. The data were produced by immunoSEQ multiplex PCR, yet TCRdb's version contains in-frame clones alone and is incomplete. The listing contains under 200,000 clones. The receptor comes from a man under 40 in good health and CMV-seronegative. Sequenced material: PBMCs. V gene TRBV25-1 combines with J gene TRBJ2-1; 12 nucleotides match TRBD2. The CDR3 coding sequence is TGTGCCAGCAGTGAACCCGACCTAGCGGGAGGGCATGAGCAGTTCTTC. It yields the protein CASSEPDLAGGHEQFF.